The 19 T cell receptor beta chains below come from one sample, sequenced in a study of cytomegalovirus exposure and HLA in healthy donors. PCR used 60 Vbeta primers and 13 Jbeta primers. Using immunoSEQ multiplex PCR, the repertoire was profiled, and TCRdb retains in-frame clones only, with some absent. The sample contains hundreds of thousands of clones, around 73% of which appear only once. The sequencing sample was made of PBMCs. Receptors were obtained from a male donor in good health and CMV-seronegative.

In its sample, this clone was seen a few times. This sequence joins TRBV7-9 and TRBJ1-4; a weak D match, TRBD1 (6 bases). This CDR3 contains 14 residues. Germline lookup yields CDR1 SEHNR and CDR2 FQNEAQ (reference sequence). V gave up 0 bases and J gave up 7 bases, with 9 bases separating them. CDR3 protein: CASSLAQGGEKLFF. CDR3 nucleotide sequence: TGTGCCAGCAGCTTAGCACAGGGCGGTGAAAAACTGTTTTTT.

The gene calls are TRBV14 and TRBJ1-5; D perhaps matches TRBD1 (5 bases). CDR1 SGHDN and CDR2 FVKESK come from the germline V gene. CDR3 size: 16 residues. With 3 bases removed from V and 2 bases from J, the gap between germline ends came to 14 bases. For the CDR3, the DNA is TGTGCCAGCAGCCACTTGGGGCGTGGAGGCAATCAGCCCCAGCATTTT. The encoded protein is CASSHLGRGGNQPQHF.

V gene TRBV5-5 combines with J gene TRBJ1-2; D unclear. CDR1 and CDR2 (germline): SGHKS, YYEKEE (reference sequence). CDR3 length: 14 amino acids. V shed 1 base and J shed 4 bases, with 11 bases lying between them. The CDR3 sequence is CASSLQQILYGYTF. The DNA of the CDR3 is TGTGCCAGCAGCTTGCAACAGATTCTCTATGGCTACACCTTC.

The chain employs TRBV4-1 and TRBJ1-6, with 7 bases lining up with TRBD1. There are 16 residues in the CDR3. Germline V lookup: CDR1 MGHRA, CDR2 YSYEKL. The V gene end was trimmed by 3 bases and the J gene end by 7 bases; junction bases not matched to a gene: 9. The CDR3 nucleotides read TGCGCCAGCAGCCACTGGGACAGCGGAGGAAATTCACCCCTCCACTTT. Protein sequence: CASSHWDSGGNSPLHF.

The CDR3 DNA reads as TGCGCCAGCAGTGAGCCACCTAGGGGGCCGGGAAACATTCAGTACTTC. Translation: CASSEPPRGPGNIQYF. The chain employs TRBV10-2 and TRBJ2-4, with 7 bases that match TRBD1. Germline V gene sequence: CDR1 WSHSY, CDR2 SAAADI. CDR3 size: 16 residues. V was clipped by 2 bases and J by 6 bases; unmatched bases: 10.

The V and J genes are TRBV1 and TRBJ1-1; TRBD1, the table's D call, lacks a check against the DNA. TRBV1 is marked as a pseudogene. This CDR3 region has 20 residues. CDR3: CTSSPPSYDREDQKAGEAFF. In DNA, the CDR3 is TGCACCAGCAGCCCCCCATCCTATGACAGGGAGGATCAAAAGGCCGGCGAAGCTTTCTTT.

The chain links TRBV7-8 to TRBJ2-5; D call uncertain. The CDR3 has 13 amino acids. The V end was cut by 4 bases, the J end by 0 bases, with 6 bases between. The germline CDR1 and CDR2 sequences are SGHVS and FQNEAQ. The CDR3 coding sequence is TGTGCCAGCAGCTCCAGGTACCAAGAGACCCAGTACTTC. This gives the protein CASSSRYQETQYF.

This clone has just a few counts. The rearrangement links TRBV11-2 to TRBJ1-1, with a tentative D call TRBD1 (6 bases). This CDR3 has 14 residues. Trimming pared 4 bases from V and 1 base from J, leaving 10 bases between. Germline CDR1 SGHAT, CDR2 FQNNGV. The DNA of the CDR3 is TGTGCCAGCAGCTCACAGGGCCCGAACACTGAAGCTTTCTTT. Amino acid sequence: CASSSQGPNTEAFF.

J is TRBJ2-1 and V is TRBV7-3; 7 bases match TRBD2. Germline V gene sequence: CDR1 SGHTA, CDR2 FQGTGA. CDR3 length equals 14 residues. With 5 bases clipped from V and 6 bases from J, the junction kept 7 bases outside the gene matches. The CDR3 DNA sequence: TGTGCCAGCAGCCCGACTAGCCTCCCCAATGAGCAGTTCTTC. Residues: CASSPTSLPNEQFF.

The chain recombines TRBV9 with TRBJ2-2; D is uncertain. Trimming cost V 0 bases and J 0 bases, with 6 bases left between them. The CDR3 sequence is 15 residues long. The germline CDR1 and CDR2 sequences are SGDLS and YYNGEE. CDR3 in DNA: TGTGCCAGCAGCGTAGCACAGACGAACACCGGGGAGCTGTTTTTT. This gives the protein CASSVAQTNTGELFF.

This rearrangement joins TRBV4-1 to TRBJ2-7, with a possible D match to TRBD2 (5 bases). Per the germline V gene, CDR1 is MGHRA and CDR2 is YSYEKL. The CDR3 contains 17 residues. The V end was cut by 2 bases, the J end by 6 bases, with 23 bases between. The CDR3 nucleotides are TGCGCCAGCAGCCAAAGATCCCCCGTCGAGGGAACGGGCGAGCAGTACTTC. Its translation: CASSQRSPVEGTGEQYF.

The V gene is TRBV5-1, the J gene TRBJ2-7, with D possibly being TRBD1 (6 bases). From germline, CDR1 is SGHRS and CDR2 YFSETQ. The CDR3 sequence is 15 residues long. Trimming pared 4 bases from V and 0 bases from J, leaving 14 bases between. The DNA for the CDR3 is TGCGCCAGCAGCCCCCGGGACACCGGCTCCTACGAGCAGTACTTC. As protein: CASSPRDTGSYEQYF.

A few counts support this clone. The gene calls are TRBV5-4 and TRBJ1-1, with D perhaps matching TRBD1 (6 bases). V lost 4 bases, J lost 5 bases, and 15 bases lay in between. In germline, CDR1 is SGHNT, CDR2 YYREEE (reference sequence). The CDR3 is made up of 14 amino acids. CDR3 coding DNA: TGTGCCAGCAGCCCAGGGGTCCTGGAAACTGAAGCTTTCTTT. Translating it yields CASSPGVLETEAFF. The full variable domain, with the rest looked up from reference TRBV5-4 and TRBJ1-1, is ETGVTQSPTHLIKTRGQQVTLRCSSQSGHNTVSWYQQALGQGPQFIFQYYREEENGRGNFPPRFSGLQFPNYSSELNVNALELDDSALYLCASSPGVLETEAFFGQGTRLTVV.

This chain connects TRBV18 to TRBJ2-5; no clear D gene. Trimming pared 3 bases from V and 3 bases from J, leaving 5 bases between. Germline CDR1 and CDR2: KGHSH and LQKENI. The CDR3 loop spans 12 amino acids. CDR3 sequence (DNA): TGTGCCAGCTCACCGGAGAAAGAGACCCAGTACTTC. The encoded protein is CASSPEKETQYF.

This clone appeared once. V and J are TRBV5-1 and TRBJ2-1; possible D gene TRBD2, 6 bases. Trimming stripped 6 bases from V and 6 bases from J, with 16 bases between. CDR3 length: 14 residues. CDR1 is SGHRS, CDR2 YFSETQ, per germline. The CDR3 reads CASIPGLPGNEQFF. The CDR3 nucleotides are TGCGCCAGCATTCCGGGACTCCCGGGCAATGAGCAGTTCTTC. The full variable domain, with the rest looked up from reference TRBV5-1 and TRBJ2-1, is KAGVTQTPRYLIKTRGQQVTLSCSPISGHRSVSWYQQTPGQGLQFLFEYFSETQRNKGNFPGRFSGRQFSNSRSEMNVSTLELGDSALYLCASIPGLPGNEQFFGPGTRLTVL.

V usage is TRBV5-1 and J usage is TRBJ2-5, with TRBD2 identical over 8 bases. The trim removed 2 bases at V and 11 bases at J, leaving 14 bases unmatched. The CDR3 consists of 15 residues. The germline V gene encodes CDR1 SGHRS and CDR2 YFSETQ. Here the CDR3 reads CASSLPRGDWAEQYF. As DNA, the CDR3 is TGCGCCAGCAGCTTACCGCGGGGGGATTGGGCGGAGCAGTACTTC. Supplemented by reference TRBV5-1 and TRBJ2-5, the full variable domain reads KAGVTQTPRYLIKTRGQQVTLSCSPISGHRSVSWYQQTPGQGLQFLFEYFSETQRNKGNFPGRFSGRQFSNSRSEMNVSTLELGDSALYLCASSLPRGDWAEQYFGPGTRLLVL.

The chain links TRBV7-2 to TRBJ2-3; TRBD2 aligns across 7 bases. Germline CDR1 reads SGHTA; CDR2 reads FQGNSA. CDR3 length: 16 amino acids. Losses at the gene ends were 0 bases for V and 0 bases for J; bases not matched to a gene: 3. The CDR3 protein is CASSLAGGSSTDTQYF. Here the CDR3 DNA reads TGTGCCAGCAGCTTAGCGGGAGGGTCTAGCACAGATACGCAGTATTTT. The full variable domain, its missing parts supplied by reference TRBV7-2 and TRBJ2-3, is GAGVSQSPSNKVTEKGKDVELRCDPISGHTALYWYRQSLGQGLEFLIYFQGNSAPDKSGLPSDRFSAERTGGSVSTLTIQRTQQEDSAVYLCASSLAGGSSTDTQYFGPGTRLTVL.

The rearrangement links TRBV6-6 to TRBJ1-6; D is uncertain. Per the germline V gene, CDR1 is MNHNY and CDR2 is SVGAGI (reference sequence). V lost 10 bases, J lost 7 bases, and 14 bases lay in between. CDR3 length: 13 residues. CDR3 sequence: CATAVAGNSPLHF. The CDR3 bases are TGTGCCACCGCCGTGGCGGGAAATTCACCCCTCCACTTT.

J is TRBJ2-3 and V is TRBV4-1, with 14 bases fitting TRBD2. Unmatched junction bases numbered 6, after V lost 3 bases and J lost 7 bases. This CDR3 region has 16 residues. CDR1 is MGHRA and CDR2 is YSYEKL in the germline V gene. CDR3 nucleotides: TGCGCCAGCAGCCAGCCGCGGACTAGCGGGAGGAATACGCAGTATTTT. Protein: CASSQPRTSGRNTQYF.